Listed here are 2 T cell receptor beta chains from one sample, sequenced in a study of identifying expanded T cells in peripheral blood. The method was immunoSEQ multiplex PCR; TCRdb's version includes in-frame clones alone and lacks a portion of them. The repertoire has about 53,000 clones, over 80% of them found once; the top ten carry under 20%. Sequenced input: blood. The source of these receptors is a person between 18 and 75 years old in good health.

The genes are TRBV7-2 and TRBJ2-4; 8 bases match TRBD2. In germline, CDR1 is SGHTA, CDR2 FQGNSA. The trim removed 0 bases at V and 1 base at J, leaving 14 bases unmatched. The CDR3 totals 20 residues. The chain's CDR3 is CASSLALGLAGQRAKNIQYF. The CDR3 nucleotides are TGTGCCAGCAGCTTAGCGCTCGGGCTAGCGGGCCAAAGGGCCAAAAACATTCAGTACTTC.

V is TRBV7-9 and J is TRBJ2-7, with D possibly being TRBD1 (6 bases). CDR3 length: 13 residues. Trimming took 5 bases from V and 3 from J, leaving 11 bases between them. Germline V lookup: CDR1 SEHNR, CDR2 FQNEAQ (reference sequence). This CDR3 reads CASSPRDNYEQYF. For the CDR3, the DNA is TGTGCCAGCAGCCCAAGGGACAACTACGAGCAGTACTTC.